The 15 T cell receptor beta chains presented below share a single source sample, sequenced in a study of cytomegalovirus exposure and HLA in healthy donors. The PCR made use of 60 Vbeta and 13 Jbeta primers. Sequencing used immunoSEQ multiplex PCR; TCRdb keeps in-frame clones, though not all of them. Of some 190,000 clones in the sample, roughly 73% were seen once. Material for sequencing was PBMCs. Receptors were obtained from a woman aged 25 to 39 in good health and CMV-seropositive.

The J gene is TRBJ1-5, the V gene TRBV7-2; D is perhaps TRBD1 (6 bases). The CDR3 runs to 17 residues. V shed 5 bases and J shed 2 bases, with 19 bases lying between them. The V gene's germline CDR1 is SGHTA and CDR2 FQGNSA. The DNA of the CDR3 is TGTGCCAGCAGCCAGGGGAGCATGAGATGGGGCAATCAGCCCCAGCATTTT. Translating gives CASSQGSMRWGNQPQHF.

The genes are TRBV25-1 and TRBJ2-7; D possibly corresponds to TRBD2 (6 bases). V lost 3 bases and J 6 bases, leaving 6 bases between the germline ends. CDR3 length equals 11 residues. CDR1 is MGHDK and CDR2 is SYGVNS in the germline V gene. The CDR3 sequence is CASSEGGEQYF. The CDR3 DNA reads TGTGCCAGCAGTGAGGGGGGCGAGCAGTACTTC.

The CDR3 is CASSEEALGNQPQHF. The DNA of the CDR3 is TGTGCCAGCAGTGAAGAGGCTCTAGGCAATCAGCCCCAGCATTTT. V is TRBV2 and J is TRBJ1-5; no definite D call. With 1 base removed from V and 2 bases from J, the gap between germline ends came to 9 bases. CDR1 SNHLY and CDR2 FYNNEI come from the germline V gene. The CDR3 extends over 15 amino acids.

As concerns this clone: A much bigger clone sits one base away, suggesting this may be a read error. V gene TRBV7-2 combines with J gene TRBJ1-1; unclear D gene. CDR1 SGHTA and CDR2 FQGNSA come from the germline V gene. The CDR3 has 13 residues. Trimming pared 1 base from V and 0 bases from J, leaving 3 bases between. The CDR3 sequence: CASSLDMNTEAFF. DNA of the CDR3: TGTGCCAGCAGCTTAGACATGAACACTGAAGCTTTCTTT.

The rearrangement joins TRBV19 to TRBJ1-2, with 8 bases matching TRBD1. This CDR3 is 14 amino acids long. J lost 4 bases, V lost 9 bases, and 10 bases had no gene match. Germline CDR1 and CDR2: LNHDA and SQIVND (reference sequence). DNA of the CDR3: TGTGCCAGCACCGGGACAGGTCTCATCTATGGCTACACCTTC. Its protein is CASTGTGLIYGYTF. Together with reference TRBV19 and TRBJ1-2, the CDR3 gives the full variable domain: DGGITQSPKYLFRKEGQNVTLSCEQNLNHDAMYWYRQDPGQGLRLIYYSQIVNDFQKGDIAEGYSVSREKKESFPLTVTSAQKNPTAFYLCASTGTGLIYGYTFGSGTRLTVV.

This chain uses TRBV12-2 with TRBJ2-1; the table's D call of TRBD2 was not tested on the DNA. TRBV12-2 is labeled a pseudogene. The CDR3 loop spans 17 amino acids. The CDR3 region is CASRLEGPGLRDNEQFF. The CDR3 DNA sequence: TGTGCAAGTCGCTTAGAAGGTCCGGGACTCCGGGACAATGAGCAGTTCTTC.

V gene TRBV27 combines with J gene TRBJ2-3; perhaps TRBD2 as D (5 bases). The germline V gene encodes CDR1 MNHEY and CDR2 SMNVEV (reference sequence). The CDR3 spans 18 residues. Trimming stripped 1 base from V and 0 bases from J, with 17 bases between. This CDR3 reads CASSLYSAGRPSTDTQYF. The CDR3 nucleotides read TGTGCCAGCAGTTTATATAGCGCGGGCAGACCTAGCACAGATACGCAGTATTTT.

This CDR3 is CASSVVLAGGDEQFF. The CDR3 DNA reads as TGTGCCAGCAGCGTAGTCTTAGCGGGAGGCGATGAGCAGTTCTTC. This chain uses TRBV9 with TRBJ2-1; 10 nucleotides agree with TRBD2. J was trimmed by 8 bases and V by 0 bases; bases with no gene match: 5. Germline V lookup: CDR1 SGDLS, CDR2 YYNGEE. This CDR3 spans 15 amino acids.

V usage is TRBV5-6 and J usage is TRBJ1-1, with a weak D call TRBD1 (6 bases). With 4 bases removed from V and 1 base from J, the gap between germline ends came to 17 bases. Germline CDR1 SGHDT, CDR2 YYEEEE. CDR3 size: 16 residues. CDR3 in amino acids: CASSPGLGGGNTEAFF. The CDR3 region has the DNA TGTGCCAGCAGCCCTGGCCTAGGGGGTGGGAACACTGAAGCTTTCTTT. Complete variable domain (other parts from reference TRBV5-6 and TRBJ1-1): DAGVTQSPTHLIKTRGQQVTLRCSPKSGHDTVSWYQQALGQGPQFIFQYYEEEERQRGNFPDRFSGHQFPNYSSELNVNALLLGDSALYLCASSPGLGGGNTEAFFGQGTRLTVV.

The chain employs TRBV5-6 and TRBJ1-4; TRBD1 is a possible D gene (5 bases). The CDR3 extends over 14 amino acids. Germline V lookup: CDR1 SGHDT, CDR2 YYEEEE. Trimming shortened V by 4 bases and J by 8 bases, and 15 bases separated the two germline ends. CDR3 DNA sequence: TGTGCCAGCAGCCCGCAGGGTGGCGGAGAAAAACTGTTTTTT. Its protein is CASSPQGGGEKLFF.

The chain joins TRBV6-6 to TRBJ1-2; the match to TRBD1 covers 8 bases. The V gene's germline CDR1 is MNHNY and CDR2 SVGAGI (reference sequence). The CDR3 is made up of 13 amino acids. Unmatched junction bases numbered 9, after V lost 7 bases and J lost 8 bases. CDR3 region: CASTHPRGPGYTF. The CDR3 bases are TGTGCCAGCACCCACCCCAGGGGGCCGGGCTACACCTTC.

The gene calls are TRBV7-2 and TRBJ2-4; TRBD1 might be the D (7 bases). Trimming removed 1 base at V and 6 bases at J, with 16 bases between. Germline CDR1 SGHTA, CDR2 FQGNSA. The CDR3 runs to 16 residues. The chain's CDR3 is CASSLERQGGLNIQYF. The CDR3 DNA follows: TGTGCCAGCAGCTTAGAAAGACAGGGAGGTTTAAACATTCAGTACTTC. Complete variable domain (other parts from reference TRBV7-2 and TRBJ2-4): GAGVSQSPSNKVTEKGKDVELRCDPISGHTALYWYRQSLGQGLEFLIYFQGNSAPDKSGLPSDRFSAERTGGSVSTLTIQRTQQEDSAVYLCASSLERQGGLNIQYFGAGTRLSVL.

The CDR3 spells CASTFGQGLGYTF. The DNA of the CDR3 is TGCGCCAGCACCTTTGGACAGGGGCTCGGCTACACCTTC. V gene TRBV5-1 combines with J gene TRBJ1-2; 9 bases are shared with TRBD1. The CDR3 spans 13 residues. Looked up from germline, CDR1 is SGHRS and CDR2 is YFSETQ. The junction had 8 bases not matched to a gene; V was cut back by 6 bases and J by 8 bases.

The J gene is TRBJ1-6, the V gene TRBV6-5; D is possibly TRBD1 (5 bases). The V and J ends lost 2 bases and 10 bases respectively, with 12 bases between them. The CDR3 runs 14 residues. CDR1 is MNHEY and CDR2 is SVGAGI in the germline V gene. The CDR3 bases are TGTGCCAGCAGTTACGCGGCAGGGCGATCACCCCTCCACTTT. This sequence encodes CASSYAAGRSPLHF.

The chain combines TRBV7-9 with TRBJ2-5, with no clear D. V dropped 3 bases and J dropped 5 bases, with 13 bases sitting between them. This CDR3 is built from 14 residues. The germline gives CDR1 SEHNR, CDR2 FQNEAQ (reference sequence). The DNA of the CDR3 is TGTGCCAGCAGCTTGTCGTCAGGCCGGGAGACCCAGTACTTC. Translating gives CASSLSSGRETQYF. Full variable domain (remainder filled in from reference TRBV7-9 and TRBJ2-5): DTGVSQNPRHKITKRGQNVTFRCDPISEHNRLYWYRQTLGQGPEFLTYFQNEAQLEKSRLLSDRFSAERPKGSFSTLEIQRTEQGDSAMYLCASSLSSGRETQYFGPGTRLLVL.